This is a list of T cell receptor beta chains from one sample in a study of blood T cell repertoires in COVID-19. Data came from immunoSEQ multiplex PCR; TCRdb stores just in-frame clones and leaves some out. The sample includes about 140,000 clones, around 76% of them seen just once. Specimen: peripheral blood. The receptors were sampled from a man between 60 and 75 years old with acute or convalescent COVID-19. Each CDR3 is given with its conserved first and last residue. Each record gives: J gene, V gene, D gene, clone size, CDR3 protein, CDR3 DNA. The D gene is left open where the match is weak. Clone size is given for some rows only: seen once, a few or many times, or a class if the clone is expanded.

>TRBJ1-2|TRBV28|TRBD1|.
CASSSAGGKDGYTF
TGTGCCAGCAGTTCTGCAGGGGGTAAGGATGGCTACACCTTC
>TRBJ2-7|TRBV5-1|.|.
CASSLGTDSYEQYF
TGCGCCAGCAGCTTGGGGACAGACTCCTACGAGCAGTACTTC
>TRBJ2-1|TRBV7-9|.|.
CASSLAAEYNEQFF
TGTGCCAGCAGCTTAGCTGCGGAATACAATGAGCAGTTCTTC
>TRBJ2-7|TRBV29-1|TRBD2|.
CSVGTSGSSYEQYF
TGCAGCGTTGGTACTAGCGGAAGCTCCTACGAGCAGTACTTC
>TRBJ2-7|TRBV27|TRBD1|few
CASRQGTANYEQYF
TGTGCCAGCCGCCAAGGGACAGCTAACTACGAGCAGTACTTC
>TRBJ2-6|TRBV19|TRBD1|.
CASTTGTGFSGANVLTF
TGTGCCAGTACCACCGGGACAGGGTTCTCTGGGGCCAACGTCCTGACTTTC
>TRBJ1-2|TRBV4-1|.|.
CASSPITGTQAYGYTF
TGCGCCAGCAGCCCAATCACCGGGACACAAGCCTATGGCTACACCTTC
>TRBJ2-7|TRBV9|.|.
CASSIAGGANQGEQYF
TGTGCCAGCAGCATCGCAGGAGGGGCCAACCAGGGTGAGCAGTACTTC
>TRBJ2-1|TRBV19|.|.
CASSIVASTYNEQFF
TGTGCCAGTAGTATAGTTGCGTCAACCTACAATGAGCAGTTCTTC
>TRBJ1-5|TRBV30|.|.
CAWSEPSGGQPQHF
TGTGCCTGGAGTGAGCCTTCAGGAGGTCAGCCCCAGCATTTT
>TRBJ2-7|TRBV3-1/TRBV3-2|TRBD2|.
CASSQPSGYEQYF
TGTGCCAGCAGCCAACCTAGCGGCTACGAGCAGTACTTC
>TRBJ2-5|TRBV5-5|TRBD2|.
CASSLTSGGETQYF
TGTGCCAGCAGCTTGACTAGCGGGGGGGAGACCCAGTACTTC
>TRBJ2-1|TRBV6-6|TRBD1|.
CASSPNYGTGGDDEQFF
TGTGCCAGCAGTCCAAATTACGGGACAGGGGGAGACGATGAGCAGTTCTTC
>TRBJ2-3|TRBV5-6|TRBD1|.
CASSQPTGSSTDTQYF
TGTGCCAGCAGCCAACCGACAGGGTCTAGCACAGATACGCAGTATTTT
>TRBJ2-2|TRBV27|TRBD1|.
CASSLSRQGAGGELFF
TGTGCCAGCAGTTTATCGAGACAGGGGGCAGGCGGGGAGCTGTTTTTT
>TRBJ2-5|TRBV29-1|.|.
CSVHRNQETQYF
TGCAGCGTTCACAGGAACCAAGAGACCCAGTACTTC
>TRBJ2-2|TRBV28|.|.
CASSPTLGLNTGELFF
TGTGCCAGCAGCCCGACCCTGGGACTTAACACCGGGGAGCTGTTTTTT
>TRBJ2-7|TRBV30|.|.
CAWRQGVKLYEQYF
TGTGCCTGGAGACAGGGTGTAAAACTCTACGAGCAGTACTTC
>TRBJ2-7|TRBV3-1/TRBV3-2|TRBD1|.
CASSQFGQGQYEQYF
TGTGCCAGCAGCCAATTCGGACAGGGTCAGTACGAGCAGTACTTC
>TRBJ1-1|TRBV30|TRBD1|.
CAWSRNARGPGTEAFF
TGTGCCTGGAGTCGCAATGCAAGGGGGCCGGGCACTGAAGCTTTCTTT
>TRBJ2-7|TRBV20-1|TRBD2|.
CSASPSSGSSYEQYF
TGCAGTGCTAGTCCCTCTAGCGGGAGCTCCTACGAGCAGTACTTC
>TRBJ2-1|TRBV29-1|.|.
CSVEGNSNEQFF
TGCAGCGTTGAGGGCAACAGCAATGAGCAGTTCTTC
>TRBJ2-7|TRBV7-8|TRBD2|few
CASGPGLYYEQYF
TGTGCCAGCGGGCCGGGACTATACTACGAGCAGTACTTC
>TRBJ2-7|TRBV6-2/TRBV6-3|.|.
CASSTRDIYEQYF
TGTGCCAGCAGTACCAGGGACATCTACGAGCAGTACTTC
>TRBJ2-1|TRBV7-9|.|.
CASSILANEQFF
TGTGCCAGCAGCATCTTAGCCAATGAGCAGTTCTTC
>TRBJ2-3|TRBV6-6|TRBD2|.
CASSPGLAGVATDTQYF
TGTGCCAGCAGTCCGGGACTAGCGGGAGTTGCCACAGATACGCAGTATTTT
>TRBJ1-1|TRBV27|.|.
CASSFTDRGEAFF
TGTGCCAGCAGTTTCACGGACAGAGGTGAAGCTTTCTTT
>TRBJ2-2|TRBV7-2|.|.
CASSLYNTGELFF
TGTGCCAGCAGCTTATATAACACCGGGGAGCTGTTTTTT
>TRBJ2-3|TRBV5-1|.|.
CASSPLASTSTDTQYF
TGCGCCAGCAGCCCTCTAGCGTCTACTAGCACAGATACGCAGTATTTT
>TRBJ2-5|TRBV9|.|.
CASSAPYGGMAEKTQYF
TGTGCCAGCAGCGCGCCCTATGGGGGGATGGCCGAGAAGACCCAGTACTTC
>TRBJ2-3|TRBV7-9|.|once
CASSSTQHPSTDTQYF
TGTGCCAGCAGCTCGACTCAACACCCTAGCACAGATACGCAGTATTTT
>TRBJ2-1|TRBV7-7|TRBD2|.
CASSLLAGSSYNEQFF
TGTGCTAGCAGCTTACTAGCGGGATCCTCCTACAATGAGCAGTTCTTC
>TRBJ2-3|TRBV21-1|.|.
CASVHPPGGIPFCTDTQYF
TGTGCCAGCGTGCATCCACCGGGAGGGATCCCATTCTGCACAGATACGCAGTATTTT
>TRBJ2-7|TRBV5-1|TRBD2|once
CASRETSGGPYEQYF
TGCGCCAGCAGGGAGACTAGCGGGGGACCCTACGAGCAGTACTTC
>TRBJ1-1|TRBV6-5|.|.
CASSSGRWTEAFF
TGTGCCAGCAGTTCTGGTAGATGGACTGAAGCTTTCTTT
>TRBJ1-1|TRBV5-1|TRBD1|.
CASSSGQQNTEAFF
TGCGCCAGCAGCTCGGGACAGCAGAACACTGAAGCTTTCTTT
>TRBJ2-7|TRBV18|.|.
CASSPSVMGGEQYF
TGTGCCAGCTCACCAAGTGTGATGGGGGGCGAGCAGTACTTC
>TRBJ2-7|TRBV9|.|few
CASSVGEESYEQYF
TGTGCCAGCAGCGTAGGTGAGGAGAGTTACGAGCAGTACTTC
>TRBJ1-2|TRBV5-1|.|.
CASSLMAGEGYTF
TGCGCCAGCAGCTTGATGGCAGGTGAGGGCTACACCTTC
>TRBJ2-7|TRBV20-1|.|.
CSASLGGRNEQYF
TGCAGTGCTAGTTTGGGGGGAAGGAACGAGCAGTACTTC
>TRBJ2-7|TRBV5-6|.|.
CASSLVPTAGYEQYF
TGTGCCAGCAGCTTGGTACCCACGGCGGGCTACGAGCAGTACTTC
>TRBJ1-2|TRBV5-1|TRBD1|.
CASSSQGASYGYTF
TGCGCCAGCAGCTCACAGGGGGCGTCCTATGGCTACACCTTC
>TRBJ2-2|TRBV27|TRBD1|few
CASKPGGTGELFF
TGTGCCAGCAAGCCAGGGGGAACCGGGGAGCTGTTTTTT
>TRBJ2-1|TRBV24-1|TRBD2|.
CATSVAGGPYNEQFF
TGTGCCACCAGTGTCGCGGGAGGGCCCTACAATGAGCAGTTCTTC
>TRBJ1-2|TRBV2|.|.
CASSERTAYGYTF
TGTGCCAGCAGTGAGCGGACAGCATATGGCTACACCTTC
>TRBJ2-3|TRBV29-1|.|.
CSGGDNTDTQYF
TGCAGCGGTGGGGACAACACAGATACGCAGTATTTT
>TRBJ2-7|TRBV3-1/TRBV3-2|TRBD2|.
CASSLSGGRAGYEQYF
TGTGCCAGCAGCCTATCAGGAGGGAGGGCCGGTTACGAGCAGTACTTC
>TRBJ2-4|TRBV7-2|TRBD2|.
CASSSPWEGNIQYF
TGTGCCAGCAGCTCCCCGTGGGAGGGAAACATTCAGTACTTC
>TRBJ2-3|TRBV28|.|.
CASSLSSRTDTQYF
TGTGCCAGCAGTTTATCTTCCCGTACAGATACGCAGTATTTT
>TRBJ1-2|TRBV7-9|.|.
CASSLTTHYGYTF
TGTGCCAGCAGCTTAACAACCCACTATGGCTACACCTTC